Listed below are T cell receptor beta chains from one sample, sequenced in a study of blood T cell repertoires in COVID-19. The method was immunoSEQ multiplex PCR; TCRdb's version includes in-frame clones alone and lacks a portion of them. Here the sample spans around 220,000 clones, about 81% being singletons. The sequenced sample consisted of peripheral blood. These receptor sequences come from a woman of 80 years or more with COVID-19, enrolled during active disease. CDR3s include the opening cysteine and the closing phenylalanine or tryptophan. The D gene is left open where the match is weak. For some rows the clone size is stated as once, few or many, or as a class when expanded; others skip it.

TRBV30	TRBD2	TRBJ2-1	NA	CAWTRTSGYSGEQFF	TGTGCCTGGACTAGGACTAGCGGGTATAGTGGTGAGCAGTTCTTC
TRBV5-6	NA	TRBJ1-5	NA	CASSLEGQFSNQPQHF	TGTGCCAGCAGCTTGGAAGGACAGTTTAGCAATCAGCCCCAGCATTTT
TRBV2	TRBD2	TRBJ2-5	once	CASSHGLAGHSRDRGTQYF	TGTGCCAGCAGTCACGGACTAGCGGGACATTCTAGGGACCGCGGGACCCAGTACTTC
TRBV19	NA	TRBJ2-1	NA	CASSKRTPESYNEQFF	TGTGCCAGTAGTAAACGGACACCCGAATCCTACAATGAGCAGTTCTTC
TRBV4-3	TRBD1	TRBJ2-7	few	CASSQDGNRGLVEQYF	TGCGCCAGCAGCCAAGATGGCAACAGGGGTCTGGTCGAGCAGTACTTC
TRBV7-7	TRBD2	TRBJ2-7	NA	CASSPGLAGPGGEQYF	TGTGCTAGCAGCCCGGGACTAGCGGGCCCAGGGGGCGAGCAGTACTTC
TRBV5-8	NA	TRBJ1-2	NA	CASSSQGRGGYTF	TGTGCCAGCAGCTCGCAGGGGAGGGGTGGCTACACCTTC
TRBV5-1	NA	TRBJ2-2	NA	CASSPQTFMTGELFF	TGCGCCAGCAGCCCACAGACCTTTATGACCGGGGAGCTGTTTTTT
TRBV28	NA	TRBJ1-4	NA	CASSLGGQEKLFF	TGTGCCAGCAGTTTAGGTGGACAGGAAAAACTGTTTTTT
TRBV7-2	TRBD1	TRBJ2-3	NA	CASSLDSGGTQYF	TGTGCCAGCAGCTTAGATTCAGGGGGTACGCAGTATTTT
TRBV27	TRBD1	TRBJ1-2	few	CASSKDREVYGYTF	TGTGCCAGCAGCAAAGACAGGGAAGTCTATGGCTACACCTTC
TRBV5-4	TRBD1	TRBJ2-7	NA	CASSLQGAYEQYF	TGTGCCAGCAGCTTACAGGGGGCCTACGAGCAGTACTTC
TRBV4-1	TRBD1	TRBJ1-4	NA	CASSLRQGAGEKLFF	TGCGCCAGCAGCCTACGACAGGGGGCGGGAGAAAAACTGTTTTTT
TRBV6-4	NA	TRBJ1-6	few	CVIRRHMASYNSPLHF	TGTGTCATAAGGAGGCACATGGCCTCCTATAATTCACCCCTCCACTTT
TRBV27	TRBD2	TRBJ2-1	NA	CASRPSLGLASYNEQFF	TGTGCCAGCAGACCATCCTTGGGACTAGCTTCCTACAATGAGCAGTTCTTC
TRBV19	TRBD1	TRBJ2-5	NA	CASSPDRGETQYF	TGTGCCAGTAGTCCTGACAGGGGGGAGACCCAGTACTTC
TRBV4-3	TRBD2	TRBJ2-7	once	CASSQDGAGLEQYF	TGCGCCAGCAGCCAAGACGGAGCGGGACTCGAGCAGTACTTC
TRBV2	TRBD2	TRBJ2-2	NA	CASSYGREFNTGELFF	TGTGCCAGCTCCTACGGGAGGGAATTCAACACCGGGGAGCTGTTTTTT
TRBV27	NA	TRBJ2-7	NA	CASSPERLGLGSYEQYF	TGTGCCAGCAGTCCGGAGCGCTTGGGGCTGGGTTCCTACGAGCAGTACTTC
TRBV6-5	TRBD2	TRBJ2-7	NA	CASREGFEQYF	TGTGCCAGTAGGGAGGGGTTTGAGCAGTACTTC
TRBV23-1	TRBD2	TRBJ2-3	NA	CASSRGTSGAYTDTQYF	TGCGCCAGCAGTCGTGGGACTAGCGGGGCCTACACAGATACGCAGTATTTT
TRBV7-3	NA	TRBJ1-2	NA	CASSSGVNYGYTF	TGTGCCAGCAGCTCGGGAGTCAACTATGGCTACACCTTC
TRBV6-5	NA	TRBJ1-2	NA	CASTKKRTLYGYTF	TGTGCCAGCACTAAAAAGAGGACTCTTTATGGCTACACCTTC
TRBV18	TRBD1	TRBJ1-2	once	CASSLNRGADGYTF	TGTGCCAGCTCACTGAACAGGGGCGCGGATGGCTACACCTTC
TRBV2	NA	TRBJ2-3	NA	CASRGGTQYF	TGTGCCAGCCGGGGAGGTACGCAGTATTTT
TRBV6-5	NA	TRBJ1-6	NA	CASSNVEPLHF	TGTGCCAGCAGCAACGTTGAGCCCCTCCACTTT
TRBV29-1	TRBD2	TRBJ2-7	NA	CSVRTSGSHEQYF	TGCAGCGTTCGGACTAGCGGGAGCCACGAGCAGTACTTC
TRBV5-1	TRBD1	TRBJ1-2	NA	CASSQAQGAGGYTF	TGCGCCAGCAGCCAAGCCCAGGGGGCAGGGGGCTACACCTTC
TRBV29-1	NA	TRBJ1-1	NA	CSDHSRAGAGTEAFF	TGCAGTGATCATAGTCGAGCGGGGGCAGGAACTGAAGCTTTCTTT
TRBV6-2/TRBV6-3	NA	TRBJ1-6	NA	CASSYGQGSSYNSPLHF	TGTGCCAGCAGTTACGGCCAAGGGAGCTCCTATAATTCACCCCTCCACTTT
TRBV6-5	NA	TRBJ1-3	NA	CASSSRASGNTIYF	TGTGCCAGCAGTTCGAGGGCGAGTGGAAACACCATATATTTT
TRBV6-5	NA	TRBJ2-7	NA	CASSYQRSYEQYF	TGTGCCAGCAGTTACCAGCGGAGCTACGAGCAGTACTTC
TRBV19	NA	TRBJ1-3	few	CASTDFSGNTIYF	TGTGCCAGTACTGACTTCTCTGGAAACACCATATATTTT
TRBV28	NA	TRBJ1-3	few	CASSFNSYSGNTIYF	TGTGCCAGCAGTTTTAACAGCTACTCTGGAAACACCATATATTTT
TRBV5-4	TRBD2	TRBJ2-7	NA	CASSLPGLAASYEQYF	TGTGCCAGCAGCTTGCCGGGACTAGCGGCTTCCTACGAGCAGTACTTC
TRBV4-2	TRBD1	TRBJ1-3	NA	CASSRDRGPGNTIYF	TGTGCCAGCAGCCGGGACAGGGGCCCTGGAAACACCATATATTTT
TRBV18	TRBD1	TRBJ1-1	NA	CASSPVGQSGVF	TGTGCCAGCTCACCAGTGGGACAGTCGGGCGTATTT
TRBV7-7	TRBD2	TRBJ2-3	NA	CASSPGTSGSQITQYF	TGTGCTAGCAGCCCCGGGACTAGCGGGAGTCAGATCACGCAGTATTTT
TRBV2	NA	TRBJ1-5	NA	CASSAGSQSNQPQHF	TGTGCCAGCAGTGCCGGGAGCCAAAGTAATCAGCCCCAGCATTTT